Listed below are T cell receptor beta chains from one sample, sequenced in a study of blood T cell repertoires in COVID-19. Profiling relied on immunoSEQ multiplex PCR, and the TCRdb table lists in-frame clones only, not all of them. The table records roughly 360,000 clones, roughly 88% of them present only once. The sequenced sample consisted of PBMCs or T cells enriched from blood (not recorded which). The origin of the receptors is a woman younger than 45 with acute COVID-19. Each CDR3 is given with its conserved first and last residue. A D gene is named only where the DNA matches it firmly. Only some rows state a clone size, as once, few, many or a class for expanded clones.

d_gene	abundance	j_gene	len	v_gene	CDR3aa	CDR3nt
TRBD2	.	TRBJ2-2	19	TRBV5-1	CASSLGGPGTSGNTGELFF	TGCGCCAGCAGCTTGGGCGGCCCCGGGACTAGCGGGAACACCGGGGAGCTGTTTTTT
TRBD1	.	TRBJ2-2	14	TRBV7-7	CASSFRGFTGELFF	TGTGCCAGCAGCTTCAGGGGGTTTACCGGGGAGCTGTTTTTT
TRBD1	.	TRBJ1-2	15	TRBV9	CASSPGQGLSFGYTF	TGTGCCAGCAGCCCAGGACAGGGTTTAAGTTTTGGCTACACCTTC
.	.	TRBJ2-7	18	TRBV30	CAWGRKGYLGDNRYEQYF	TGTGCCTGGGGGAGGAAGGGCTACCTAGGGGATAATCGGTACGAGCAGTACTTC
.	.	TRBJ1-4	15	TRBV28	CASSSGRRTNEKLFF	TGTGCCAGCAGTTCTGGGCGAAGGACTAATGAAAAACTGTTTTTT
.	few	TRBJ1-2	13	TRBV2	CASSVGQKYGYTF	TGTGCCAGCAGTGTAGGACAAAAATATGGCTACACCTTC
.	.	TRBJ1-5	14	TRBV18	CASSPLPGDQPQHF	TGTGCCAGCTCACCTCTTCCGGGTGATCAGCCCCAGCATTTT
.	.	TRBJ1-4	13	TRBV7-9	CASSRGPREKLFF	TGTGCCTCAAGCCGAGGGCCCCGTGAAAAACTGTTTTTT
TRBD2	.	TRBJ2-1	17	TRBV7-9	CASSLGLAGGLYNEQFF	TGTGCCAGCAGCTTAGGGCTAGCGGGGGGACTCTACAATGAGCAGTTCTTC
.	.	TRBJ1-3	14	TRBV5-6	CASSLSGTGNTIYF	TGTGCCAGCAGCTTATCAGGGACTGGAAACACCATATATTTT
.	few	TRBJ2-7	11	TRBV24-1	CATSSGYEQYF	TGTGCCACCAGCTCAGGCTACGAGCAGTACTTC
TRBD1	.	TRBJ1-2	13	TRBV30	CAWGRDREHGYTF	TGTGCCTGGGGCCGGGACAGGGAGCATGGCTACACCTTC
TRBD1	.	TRBJ1-3	19	TRBV3-1/TRBV3-2	CASSPPWWDRAYSGNTIYF	TGTGCCAGCAGCCCCCCTTGGTGGGACAGGGCTTACTCTGGAAACACCATATATTTT